This TCR beta chain was found in a study of control samples from healthy donors and cancer patients. Trimming shortened V by 6 bases and J by 7 bases, and 13 bases separated the two germline ends. The CDR3 contains 13 residues. Germline values: CDR1 PRHDT, CDR2 FYEKMQ (reference sequence). Some clones are missing from TCRdb's copy, which holds only in-frame ones; the method was immunoSEQ multiplex PCR. The sample includes around 80,000 clones, about 88% of them seen just once. This sequence originates from a woman aged 50 to 60 in good health. This chain links TRBV13 with TRBJ2-1; no firm D call. The sample taken for sequencing was blood. The CDR3 bases are TGTGCCAGCAGTCTACCCCTGGGAAATGAGCAGTTCTTC. Translated, it gives CASSLPLGNEQFF.